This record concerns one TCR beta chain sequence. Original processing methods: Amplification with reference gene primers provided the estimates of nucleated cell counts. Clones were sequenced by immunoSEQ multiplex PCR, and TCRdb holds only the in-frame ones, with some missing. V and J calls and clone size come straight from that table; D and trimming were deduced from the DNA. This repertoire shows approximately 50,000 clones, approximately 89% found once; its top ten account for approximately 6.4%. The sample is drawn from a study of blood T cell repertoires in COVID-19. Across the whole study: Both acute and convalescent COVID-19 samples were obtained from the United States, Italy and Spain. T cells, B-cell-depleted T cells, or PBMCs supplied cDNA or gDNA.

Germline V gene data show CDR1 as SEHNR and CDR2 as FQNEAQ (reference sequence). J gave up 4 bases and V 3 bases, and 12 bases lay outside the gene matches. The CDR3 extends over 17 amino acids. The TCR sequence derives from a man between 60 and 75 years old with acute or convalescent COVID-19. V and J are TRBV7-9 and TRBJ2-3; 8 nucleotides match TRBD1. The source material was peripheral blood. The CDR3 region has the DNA TGTGCCAGCAGCTTGGGCCGCACAGGGGGAATTGCAGATACGCAGTATTTT. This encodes CASSLGRTGGIADTQYF. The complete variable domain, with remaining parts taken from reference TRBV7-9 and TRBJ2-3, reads DTGVSQNPRHKITKRGQNVTFRCDPISEHNRLYWYRQTLGQGPEFLTYFQNEAQLEKSRLLSDRFSAERPKGSFSTLEIQRTEQGDSAMYLCASSLGRTGGIADTQYFGPGTRLTVL.